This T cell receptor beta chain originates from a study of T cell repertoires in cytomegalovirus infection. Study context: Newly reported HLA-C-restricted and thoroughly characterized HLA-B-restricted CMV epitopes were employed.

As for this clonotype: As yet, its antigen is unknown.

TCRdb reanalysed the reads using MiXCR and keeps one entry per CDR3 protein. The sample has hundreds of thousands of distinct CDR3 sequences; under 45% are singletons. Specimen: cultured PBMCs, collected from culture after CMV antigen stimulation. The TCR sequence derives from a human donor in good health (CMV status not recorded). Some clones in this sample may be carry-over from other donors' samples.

The DNA for the CDR3 is TGTGCCAGCAGCTTAGGGGTGGGCTCCTACAATGAGCAGTTCTTC. Protein: CASSLGVGSYNEQFF. This chain links TRBV11-2 with TRBJ2-1, with D unresolved. The CDR3 extends over 15 amino acids. Germline V lookup: CDR1 SGHAT, CDR2 FQNNGV. V was clipped by 1 base and J by 0 bases, with 7 bases between them.